This TCR beta chain was captured by sequencing in a study of T cell responses to AZD1222 COVID-19 vaccine. Concerning this clone itself: Its specificity is not known.

Findings of the study overall: Recipients of two AZD1222 doses showed rising Spike-specific TCR breadth and depth. As reported, nearly half of all spike-specific TCRs target variant regions that are unmutated. Just five to seven AZD1222 recipients tested seropositive at baseline.

Profiled with immunoSEQ multiplex PCR; TCRdb holds only in-frame clones, not every one. The profile shows about 54,000 clones, 89% of them singletons. Germline V gives CDR1 MNHEY, CDR2 SMNVEV (reference sequence). The CDR3 is 15 amino acids. V shed 3 bases and J 6 bases; nucleotides not matched to a gene: 5. This clonotype was obtained from an adult who received the AZD1222 COVID-19 vaccine. The chain employs TRBV27 and TRBJ2-3, with 11 bases fitting TRBD2. Material: peripheral blood, obtained 28 days after the second AZD1222 dose. The CDR3, as DNA: TGTGCCAGCAGTTTCGGGTCTAGCGGGAGGGATACGCAGTATTTT. This codes for CASSFGSSGRDTQYF.